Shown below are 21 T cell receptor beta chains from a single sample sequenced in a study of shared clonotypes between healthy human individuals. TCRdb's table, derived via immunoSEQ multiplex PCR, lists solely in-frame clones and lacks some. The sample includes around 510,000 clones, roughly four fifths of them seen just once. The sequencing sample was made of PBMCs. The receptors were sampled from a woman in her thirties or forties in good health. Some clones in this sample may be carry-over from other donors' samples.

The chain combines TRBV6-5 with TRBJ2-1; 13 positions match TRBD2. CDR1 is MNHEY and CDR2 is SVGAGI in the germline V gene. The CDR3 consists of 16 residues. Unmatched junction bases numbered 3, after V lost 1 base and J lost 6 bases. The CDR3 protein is CASSYYGTSGINEQFF. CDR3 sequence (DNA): TGTGCCAGCAGTTACTACGGGACTAGCGGGATCAATGAGCAGTTCTTC.

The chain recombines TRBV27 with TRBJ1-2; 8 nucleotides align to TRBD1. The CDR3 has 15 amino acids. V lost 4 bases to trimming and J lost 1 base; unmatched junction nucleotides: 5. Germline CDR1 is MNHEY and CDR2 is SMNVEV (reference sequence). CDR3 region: CASSSTGAGNYGYTF. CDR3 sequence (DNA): TGTGCCAGCAGTTCGACAGGGGCGGGTAACTATGGCTACACCTTC.

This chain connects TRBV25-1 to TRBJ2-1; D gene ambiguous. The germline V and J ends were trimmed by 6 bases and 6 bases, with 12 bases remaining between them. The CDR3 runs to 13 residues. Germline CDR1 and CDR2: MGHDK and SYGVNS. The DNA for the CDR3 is TGTGCCAGCAGAAGAACGACCGGCAATGAGCAGTTCTTC. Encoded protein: CASRRTTGNEQFF.

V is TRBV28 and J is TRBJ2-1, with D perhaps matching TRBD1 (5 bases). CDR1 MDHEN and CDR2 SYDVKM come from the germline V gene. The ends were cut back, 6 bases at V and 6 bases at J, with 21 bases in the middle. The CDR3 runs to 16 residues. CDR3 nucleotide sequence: TGTGCCAGCAGATCGAACACCAGGGTCGTTAGCAATGAGCAGTTCTTC. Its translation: CASRSNTRVVSNEQFF.

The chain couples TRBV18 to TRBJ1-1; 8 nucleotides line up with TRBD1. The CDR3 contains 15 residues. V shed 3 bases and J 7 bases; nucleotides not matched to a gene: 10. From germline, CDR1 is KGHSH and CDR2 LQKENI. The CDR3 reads CASSPQWDRTGEAFF. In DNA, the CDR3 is TGTGCCAGCTCACCTCAATGGGACAGGACCGGTGAAGCTTTCTTT. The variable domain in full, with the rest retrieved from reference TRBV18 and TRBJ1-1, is NAGVMQNPRHLVRRRGQEARLRCSPMKGHSHVYWYRQLPEEGLKFMVYLQKENIIDESGMPKERFSAEFPKEGPSILRIQQVVRGDSAAYFCASSPQWDRTGEAFFGQGTRLTVV.

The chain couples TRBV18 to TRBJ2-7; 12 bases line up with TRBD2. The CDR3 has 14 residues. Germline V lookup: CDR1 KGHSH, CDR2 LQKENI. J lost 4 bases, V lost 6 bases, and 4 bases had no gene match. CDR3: CASSALAGGYEQYF. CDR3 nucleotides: TGTGCCAGCTCGGCGCTAGCGGGAGGGTACGAGCAGTACTTC.

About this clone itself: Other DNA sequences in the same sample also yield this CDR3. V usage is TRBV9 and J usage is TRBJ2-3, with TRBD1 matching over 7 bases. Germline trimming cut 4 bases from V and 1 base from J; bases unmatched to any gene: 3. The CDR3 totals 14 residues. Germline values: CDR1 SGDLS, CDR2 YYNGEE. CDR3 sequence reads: CASSTGQGTDTQYF. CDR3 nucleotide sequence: TGTGCCAGCAGCACAGGACAGGGCACAGATACGCAGTATTTT.

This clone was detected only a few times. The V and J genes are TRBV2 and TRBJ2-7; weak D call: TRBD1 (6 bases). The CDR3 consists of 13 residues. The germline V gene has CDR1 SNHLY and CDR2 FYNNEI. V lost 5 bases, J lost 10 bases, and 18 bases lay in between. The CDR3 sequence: CASSYTGTTIQYF. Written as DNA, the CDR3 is TGTGCCAGCAGTTATACCGGGACAACAATACAGTACTTC.

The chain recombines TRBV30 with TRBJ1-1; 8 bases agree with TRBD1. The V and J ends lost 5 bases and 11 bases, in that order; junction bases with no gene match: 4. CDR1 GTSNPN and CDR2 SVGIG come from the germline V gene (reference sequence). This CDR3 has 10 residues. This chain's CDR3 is CAWGQGEAFF. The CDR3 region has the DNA TGTGCCTGGGGACAGGGTGAGGCTTTCTTT.

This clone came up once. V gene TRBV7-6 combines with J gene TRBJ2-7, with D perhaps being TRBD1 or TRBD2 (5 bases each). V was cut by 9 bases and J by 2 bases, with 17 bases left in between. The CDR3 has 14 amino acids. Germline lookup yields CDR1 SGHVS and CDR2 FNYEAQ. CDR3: CASKRGRPPYEQYF. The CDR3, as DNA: TGTGCCAGTAAACGGGGACGACCTCCCTACGAGCAGTACTTC.

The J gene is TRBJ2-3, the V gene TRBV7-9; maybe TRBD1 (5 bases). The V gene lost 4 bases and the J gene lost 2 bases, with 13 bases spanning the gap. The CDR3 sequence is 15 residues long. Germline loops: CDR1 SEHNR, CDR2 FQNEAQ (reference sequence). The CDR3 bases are TGTGCCAGCAGCTCTACAGGAGCCCACACAGATACGCAGTATTTT. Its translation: CASSSTGAHTDTQYF.

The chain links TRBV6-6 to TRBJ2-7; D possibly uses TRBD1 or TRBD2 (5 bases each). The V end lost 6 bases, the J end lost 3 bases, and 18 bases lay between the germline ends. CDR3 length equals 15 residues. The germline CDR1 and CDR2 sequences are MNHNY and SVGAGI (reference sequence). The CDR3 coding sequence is TGTGCCAGCAGAAAAGGGACGTATTCCTACTACGAGCAGTACTTC. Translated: CASRKGTYSYYEQYF.

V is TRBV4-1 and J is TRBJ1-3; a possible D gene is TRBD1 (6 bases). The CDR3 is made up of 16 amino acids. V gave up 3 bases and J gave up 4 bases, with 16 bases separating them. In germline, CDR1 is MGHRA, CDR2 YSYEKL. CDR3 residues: CASSHGGQMIGNTIYF. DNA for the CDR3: TGCGCCAGCAGCCACGGAGGACAGATGATCGGAAACACCATATATTTT.

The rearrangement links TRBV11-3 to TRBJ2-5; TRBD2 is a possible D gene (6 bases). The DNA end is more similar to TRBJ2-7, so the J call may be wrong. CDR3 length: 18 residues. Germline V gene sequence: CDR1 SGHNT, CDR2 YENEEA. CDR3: CASSLGGGSGGSSYEQYF. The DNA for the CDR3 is TGTGCCAGCAGCTTAGGAGGAGGGTCAGGAGGCAGCTCCTACGAGCAGTACTTC.

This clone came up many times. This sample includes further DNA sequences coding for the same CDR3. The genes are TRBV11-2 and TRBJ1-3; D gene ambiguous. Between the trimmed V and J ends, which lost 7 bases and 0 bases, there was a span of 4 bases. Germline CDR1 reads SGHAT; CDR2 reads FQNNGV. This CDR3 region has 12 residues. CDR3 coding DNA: TGTGCCAGCACCCGCTCTGGAAACACCATATATTTT. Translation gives CASTRSGNTIYF.

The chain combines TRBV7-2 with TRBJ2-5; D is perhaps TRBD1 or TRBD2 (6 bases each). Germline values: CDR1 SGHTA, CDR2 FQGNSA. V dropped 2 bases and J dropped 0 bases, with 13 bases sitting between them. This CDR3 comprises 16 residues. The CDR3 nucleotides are TGTGCCAGCAGCTTAAGGGGGGACCAGTACCAAGAGACCCAGTACTTC. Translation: CASSLRGDQYQETQYF.

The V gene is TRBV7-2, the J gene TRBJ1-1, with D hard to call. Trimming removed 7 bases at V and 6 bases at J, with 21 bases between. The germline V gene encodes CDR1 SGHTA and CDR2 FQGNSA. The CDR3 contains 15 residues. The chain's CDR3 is CASTPGAGRGAEAFF. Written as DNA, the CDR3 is TGTGCCAGCACCCCGGGTGCTGGCAGAGGCGCTGAAGCTTTCTTT.

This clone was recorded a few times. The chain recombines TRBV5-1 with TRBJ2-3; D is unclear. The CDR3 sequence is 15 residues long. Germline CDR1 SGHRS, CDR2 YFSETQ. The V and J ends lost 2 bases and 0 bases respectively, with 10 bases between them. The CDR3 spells CASSLFGASTDTQYF. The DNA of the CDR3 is TGCGCCAGCAGCTTATTCGGAGCTAGCACAGATACGCAGTATTTT.

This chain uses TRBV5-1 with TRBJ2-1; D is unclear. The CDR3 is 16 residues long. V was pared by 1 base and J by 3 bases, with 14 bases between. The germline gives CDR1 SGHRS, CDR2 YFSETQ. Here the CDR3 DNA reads TGCGCCAGCAGCTTGTCGTCCAACGGCGGCTACAATGAGCAGTTCTTC. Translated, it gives CASSLSSNGGYNEQFF.

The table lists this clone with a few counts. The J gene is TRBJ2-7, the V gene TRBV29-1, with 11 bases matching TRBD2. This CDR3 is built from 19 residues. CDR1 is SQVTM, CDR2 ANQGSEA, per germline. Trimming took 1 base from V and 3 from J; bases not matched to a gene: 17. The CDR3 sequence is CSVEGVVSGRAGERYEQYF. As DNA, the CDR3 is TGCAGCGTTGAAGGGGTGGTTAGCGGGAGGGCCGGGGAGCGCTACGAGCAGTACTTC.

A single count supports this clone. For the CDR3, the DNA is TGTGCCAGCAGTTACGCACTAGCGAGAGCCGCGTACGAGCAGTACTTC. This encodes CASSYALARAAYEQYF. The chain links TRBV6-5 to TRBJ2-7, with 7 bases aligning to TRBD2. The germline CDR1 and CDR2 sequences are MNHEY and SVGAGI. V trimming: 2 bases; J trimming: 4 bases; junction bases outside the gene matches: 11. The CDR3 contains 16 residues.